These T cell receptor beta chains were read from a single sample in a study of blood T cell repertoires in COVID-19. Data came from immunoSEQ multiplex PCR; TCRdb stores just in-frame clones and leaves some out. The repertoire includes roughly 30,000 clones, around 90% of them detected once, and roughly 13% sits in the top ten. The sequenced sample was peripheral blood. The origin of the receptors is a human donor in a cohort sampled during active COVID-19. The donor label of this sample is uncertain. CDR3s include the opening cysteine and the closing phenylalanine or tryptophan. The D gene is left open where the match is weak. Only part of the rows carry a size: once, few, many, or a class if the clone is expanded.

clone_size j_call v_call d_call cdr3_aa cdr3_nt
- TRBJ1-2 TRBV5-1 TRBD1 CASSLAQGQGVGYTF TGCGCCAGCAGCTTGGCCCAAGGACAGGGGGTCGGCTACACCTTC
- TRBJ1-5 TRBV27 - CASSQWGVLSNQPQHF TGTGCCAGCAGCCAGTGGGGGGTTCTTAGCAATCAGCCCCAGCATTTT
- TRBJ1-5 TRBV6-5 TRBD1 CASSWDRGSNQPQHF TGTGCCAGCAGTTGGGACAGGGGTAGCAATCAGCCCCAGCATTTT
few TRBJ1-6 TRBV11-2 - CASSLAGAIGSPLHF TGTGCCAGCAGCTTGGCAGGGGCGATCGGGTCACCCCTCCACTTT
once TRBJ1-2 TRBV5-1 - CASSLAGSGYGYTF TGCGCCAGCAGCTTGGCAGGGTCGGGCTATGGCTACACCTTC
- TRBJ2-5 TRBV24-1 - CATSAQASGERQETQYF TGTGCCACCAGTGCCCAAGCATCAGGGGAGAGGCAAGAGACCCAGTACTTC
- TRBJ1-1 TRBV6-4 TRBD1 CASSLDRGTEAFF TGTGCCAGCAGCCTTGACAGGGGCACTGAAGCTTTCTTT
- TRBJ2-2 TRBV7-3 TRBD2 CASSLLGGTGELFF TGTGCCAGCAGCTTACTCGGGGGGACCGGGGAGCTGTTTTTT
- TRBJ1-1 TRBV2 TRBD1 CASSEKDRGRTEAFF TGTGCCAGCAGTGAGAAAGACAGGGGTAGGACTGAAGCTTTCTTT
- TRBJ2-1 TRBV9 - CASSGGHEQFF TGTGCCAGCAGCGGGGGGCATGAGCAGTTCTTC
once TRBJ2-2 TRBV5-4 TRBD2 CATNSPGGKFGELFF TGTGCCACCAATAGTCCGGGGGGGAAATTCGGGGAGCTGTTTTTT
- TRBJ1-1 TRBV5-1 TRBD1 CASSATGTGGTEAFF TGCGCCAGCAGCGCCACCGGGACAGGGGGCACTGAAGCTTTCTTT
few TRBJ1-6 TRBV28 TRBD1 CASSLTGTGGARFNSPLHF TGTGCCAGCAGTTTAACCGGGACAGGGGGCGCTAGATTTAATTCACCCCTCCACTTT
- TRBJ2-7 TRBV7-2 - CASSLASQSVYEQYF TGTGCCAGCAGCTTAGCCAGCCAGAGCGTCTACGAGCAGTACTTC
- TRBJ1-2 TRBV18 TRBD1 CASSPPGSRQGKGYTF TGTGCCAGCTCACCACCGGGTTCCCGACAGGGAAAAGGCTACACCTTC
once TRBJ1-5 TRBV18 - CASSKGQESNQPQHF TGTGCCAGCTCCAAGGGGCAGGAGAGCAATCAGCCCCAGCATTTT
- TRBJ2-7 TRBV9 TRBD1 CASSPQGALYEQYF TGTGCCAGCAGCCCACAGGGGGCGCTATACGAGCAGTACTTC
- TRBJ2-5 TRBV7-2 - CASSLSGLQETQYF TGTGCCAGCAGCCTCTCAGGGTTACAAGAGACCCAGTACTTC
- TRBJ1-6 TRBV18 - CASSPNSLPRGPLHF TGTGCCAGCTCACCGAACAGCCTGCCCCGGGGTCCCCTCCACTTT
- TRBJ2-3 TRBV10-3 - CAISEGRGIADTQYF TGTGCCATCAGTGAGGGAAGGGGCATAGCAGATACGCAGTATTTT
once TRBJ2-3 TRBV7-6 - CASSPYSSTDTQYF TGTGCCAGCAGCCCTTACTCTAGCACAGATACGCAGTATTTT
- TRBJ2-1 TRBV5-4 - CASSSDSEQFF TGTGCCAGCAGCTCGGACTCTGAGCAGTTCTTC
- TRBJ1-3 TRBV4-2 - CASSQDPGFGNTIYF TGTGCCAGCAGCCAAGATCCAGGGTTTGGAAACACCATATATTTT
- TRBJ2-5 TRBV28 TRBD1 CASSLPTGLGETQYF TGTGCCAGCAGTCTGCCGACAGGGCTGGGGGAGACCCAGTACTTC
- TRBJ2-3 TRBV15 TRBD2 CATSLRGDTQYF TGTGCCACCAGCTTGCGGGGGGATACGCAGTATTTT
- TRBJ2-3 TRBV6-5 TRBD2 CASRHTLAITDTQYF TGTGCCAGCAGGCATACACTAGCGATCACAGATACGCAGTATTTT
- TRBJ2-5 TRBV5-8 TRBD2 CASSPGVSAGAQETQYF TGTGCCAGCAGCCCTGGCGTCTCAGCGGGGGCCCAAGAGACCCAGTACTTC
- TRBJ1-1 TRBV19 TRBD1 CASSPGTGGLTEAFF TGTGCCAGTAGTCCAGGGACAGGGGGGTTGACTGAAGCTTTCTTT
once TRBJ2-1 TRBV7-2 - CASSRQIQDEQFF TGTGCCAGCAGCCGCCAGATACAGGATGAGCAGTTCTTC
- TRBJ1-4 TRBV18 - CASSPGAQDEKLFF TGTGCCAGCTCACCGGGGGCGCAGGATGAAAAACTGTTTTTT
- TRBJ1-5 TRBV6-5 - CASSYSRYQPQHF TGTGCCAGCAGTTACTCGCGTTATCAGCCCCAGCATTTT
once TRBJ2-1 TRBV3-1/TRBV3-2 TRBD2 CASSPLASGVYNEQFF TGTGCCAGCAGCCCCCTTGCTAGCGGGGTCTACAATGAGCAGTTCTTC
- TRBJ2-7 TRBV7-9 - CASSLGSGSDEQYF TGTGCCAGCAGCTTAGGTTCGGGGTCCGACGAGCAGTACTTC
- TRBJ2-3 TRBV28 TRBD2 CASIWGGTDTQYF TGTGCCAGCATCTGGGGGGGAACAGATACGCAGTATTTT